The 9 T cell receptor beta chains below come from one sample, sequenced in a study of T cell changes during pregnancy in multiple sclerosis. Only in-frame clones appear in the TCRdb table, and some are missing; sequencing was by immunoSEQ multiplex PCR. The sample includes about 80,000 clones, 92% of them seen just once. Sequenced material: peripheral blood, taken before pregnancy. The receptors originated from a female donor with multiple sclerosis, enrolled in a pregnancy study.

J is TRBJ2-4 and V is TRBV12-5, with D possibly TRBD2 on 5 matching bases. Germline V lookup: CDR1 LGHNT, CDR2 FRNRAP. There are 13 residues in the CDR3. With 9 bases removed from V and 5 bases from J, the gap between germline ends came to 14 bases. The CDR3 loop is CASRGSRQNIQYF. Here the CDR3 DNA reads TGTGCTAGCCGGGGTTCGAGACAAAACATTCAGTACTTC.

The V gene is TRBV11-2, the J gene TRBJ1-4; D is unresolved. The V gene's germline CDR1 is SGHAT and CDR2 FQNNGV. Trimming shortened V by 1 base and J by 10 bases, and 7 bases separated the two germline ends. This CDR3 comprises 12 residues. The CDR3 region has the DNA TGTGCCAGCAGCTTAGGATCCGGAAAACTGTTTTTT. Its translation is CASSLGSGKLFF.

The rearrangement links TRBV5-5 to TRBJ2-3; the D gene is possibly TRBD1 (6 bases). The germline V gene has CDR1 SGHKS and CDR2 YYEKEE (reference sequence). The CDR3 spans 15 residues. V lost 0 bases and J 4 bases, leaving 12 bases between the germline ends. The CDR3 loop is CASSLAPGVPDTQYF. CDR3 coding DNA: TGTGCCAGCAGCTTGGCCCCAGGGGTCCCAGATACGCAGTATTTT. Using reference TRBV5-5 and TRBJ2-3 for the parts outside the CDR3, the full variable domain is DAGVTQSPTHLIKTRGQQVTLRCSPISGHKSVSWYQQVLGQGPQFIFQYYEKEERGRGNFPDRFSARQFPNYSSELNVNALLLGDSALYLCASSLAPGVPDTQYFGPGTRLTVL.

V usage is TRBV6-6 and J usage is TRBJ2-5; possibly TRBD2 for D (5 bases). The V end was cut by 6 bases, the J end by 1 base, with 12 bases between. This CDR3 contains 14 residues. CDR1 is MNHNY, CDR2 SVGAGI, per germline (reference sequence). This chain's CDR3 is CASSPAGVQETQYF. Written as DNA, the CDR3 is TGTGCCAGCAGCCCCGCCGGGGTCCAAGAGACCCAGTACTTC.

J is TRBJ1-5 and V is TRBV6-5; 7 bases match TRBD1. CDR1 is MNHEY, CDR2 SVGAGI, per germline. The CDR3 spans 15 residues. V was clipped by 6 bases and J by 4 bases; unmatched bases: 9. The CDR3 DNA sequence: TGTGCCAGCAGCCGCAATCCGGGACAGAATCAGCCCCAGCATTTT. Its translation: CASSRNPGQNQPQHF.

This sequence joins TRBV15 and TRBJ2-5, with 9 bases lining up with TRBD2. With V trimmed by 3 bases and J by 2 bases, 7 bases remained unmatched. This CDR3 has 16 residues. Germline V gene sequence: CDR1 LNHNV, CDR2 YYDKDF (reference sequence). CDR3 bases: TGTGCCACCAGCAGTAGCGGGGGAGGTAGGCAAGAGACCCAGTACTTC. Translated, it gives CATSSSGGGRQETQYF.

The chain couples TRBV25-1 to TRBJ1-2; D possibly corresponds to TRBD1 (6 bases). The CDR3 sequence is 13 residues long. The germline V gene encodes CDR1 MGHDK and CDR2 SYGVNS. The V and J ends lost 2 bases and 13 bases respectively, with 17 bases between them. CDR3 protein: CASSEPGQSFATF. DNA of the CDR3: TGTGCCAGCAGTGAACCCGGACAGTCGTTTGCCACCTTC.

As DNA, the CDR3 is TGTGCCAGTAGTTCCTCGGGGGAGAGTACGCAGTATTTT. As protein: CASSSSGESTQYF. The chain joins TRBV19 to TRBJ2-3, with a possible D match to TRBD2 (6 bases). V lost 5 bases and J lost 8, with 14 bases in between. CDR1 and CDR2 from the germline V gene are LNHDA and SQIVND (reference sequence). The CDR3 is 13 amino acids.

The rearrangement joins TRBV27 to TRBJ1-1; D not certain. The CDR3 runs 15 residues. CDR1 is MNHEY, CDR2 SMNVEV, per germline (reference sequence). V lost 1 base and J 1 base, leaving 10 bases between the germline ends. The chain's CDR3 is CASSLYPSGNTEAFF. The CDR3 DNA sequence: TGTGCCAGCAGTTTATATCCCTCGGGGAACACTGAAGCTTTCTTT.